The clone carrying this T cell receptor (beta chain) was picked up a small number of times. The V end was cut by 3 bases, the J end by 7 bases, with 13 bases between. The CDR3 covers 14 residues. Germline CDR1 reads SGHVS; CDR2 reads FQNEAQ. The sample is drawn from a study of glioma-infiltrating T cells. Using RNA template, CDR3s of TCR alpha and beta were amplified with iRepertoire arm-PCR. TCRdb redid the calling of the multiplex PCR reads with MiXCR, one entry per CDR3 protein. Of 400,000 or so distinct CDR3 sequences in the sample, 35% to 45% are singletons; the top ten hold around 13%. The sequencing sample was made of glioma tissue, nonneoplastic brain tissue, or PBMCs (not recorded which). The chain is built from TRBV7-8 and TRBJ1-5; no clear D. The origin of this receptor is a human donor with low-grade glioma or glioblastoma, undergoing nonglioma brain surgery, or in good health (not recorded which). The CDR3: CASSLSVAGQPQHF. Here the CDR3 DNA reads TGTGCCAGCAGCTTGTCTGTTGCGGGACAGCCCCAGCATTTT.